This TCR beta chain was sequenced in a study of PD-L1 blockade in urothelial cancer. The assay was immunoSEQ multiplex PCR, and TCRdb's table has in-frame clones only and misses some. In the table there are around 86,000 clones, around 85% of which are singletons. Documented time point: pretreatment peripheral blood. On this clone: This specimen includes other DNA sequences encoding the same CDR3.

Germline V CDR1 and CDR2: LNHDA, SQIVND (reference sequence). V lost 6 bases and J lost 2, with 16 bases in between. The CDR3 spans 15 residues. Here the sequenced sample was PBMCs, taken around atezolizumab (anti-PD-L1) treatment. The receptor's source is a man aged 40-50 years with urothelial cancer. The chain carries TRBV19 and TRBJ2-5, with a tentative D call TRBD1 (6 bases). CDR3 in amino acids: CASSRGQSPQETQYF. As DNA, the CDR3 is TGTGCCAGTAGCCGCGGACAGTCACCGCAAGAGACCCAGTACTTC.